This TCR beta chain was captured by sequencing in a study of blood T cell repertoires in COVID-19. The authors' processing: Quantification of nucleated cells was approximated via reference gene primer amplification. Sequenced by immunoSEQ multiplex PCR; TCRdb stores in-frame clones only, minus some. The V and J calls and clone size are taken from that table; D and trimming were inferred from the DNA. The table has about 360,000 clones, approximately 86% seen once. The sample was peripheral blood. This receptor was identified in a human donor in a cohort sampled during active COVID-19.

The CDR3 DNA sequence: TGTGCCAGCAGCCCCTTAGCGGGAGGCTCTGGGGCCAACGTCCTGACTTTC. Its translation is CASSPLAGGSGANVLTF. The chain employs TRBV7-3 and TRBJ2-6, with TRBD2 matching 10 bases. V lost 5 bases and J lost 0; bases outside the gene matches: 4. Germline loops: CDR1 SGHTA, CDR2 FQGTGA. The CDR3 is 17 residues long.